The next 19 T cell receptor beta chains were all read from a single sample in a study of technical replicates of blood from a few donors. Sequencing used immunoSEQ multiplex PCR; TCRdb keeps in-frame clones, though not all of them. The sample has some 99,000 clones, 95% seen once; the top ten hold 0.2% to 0.25%. Material: T cells isolated from PBMCs. Source of these receptors: a human donor in good health.

The V gene is TRBV5-3, the J gene TRBJ1-1; TRBD1 might be the D (5 bases). TRBV5-3 qualifies as an ORF whose function is uncertain. V lost 2 bases and J lost 5, with 19 bases in between. This CDR3 comprises 16 residues. The CDR3 region is CARSFLEDPGGTEAFF. CDR3 coding DNA: TGTGCCAGAAGCTTCCTGGAGGATCCCGGGGGGACTGAAGCTTTCTTT.

The V gene is TRBV27, the J gene TRBJ2-7; 14 positions agree with TRBD2. V was clipped by 4 bases and J by 0 bases; unmatched bases: 14. CDR1 is MNHEY, CDR2 SMNVEV, per germline (reference sequence). This CDR3 spans 20 amino acids. The CDR3 sequence: CASSSGTSGGTVISSYEQYF. In DNA form, the CDR3 reads TGTGCCAGCAGTTCAGGGACTAGCGGGGGCACGGTAATTAGCTCCTACGAGCAGTACTTC.

The chain uses TRBV7-9 and TRBJ1-2; D not resolved. Deletions cut 5 bases from V and 6 bases from J, with 16 bases between. The CDR3 extends over 14 amino acids. Germline V lookup: CDR1 SEHNR, CDR2 FQNEAQ (reference sequence). The DNA for the CDR3 is TGTGCCAGCAGCCCCCGGAGGGCCGGCCATGGCTACACCTTC. Amino acids: CASSPRRAGHGYTF. Full variable domain (outside the CDR3, taken from reference TRBV7-9 and TRBJ1-2): DTGVSQNPRHKITKRGQNVTFRCDPISEHNRLYWYRQTLGQGPEFLTYFQNEAQLEKSRLLSDRFSAERPKGSFSTLEIQRTEQGDSAMYLCASSPRRAGHGYTFGSGTRLTVV.

DNA for the CDR3: TGTGCCAGCAGCTTAACCCGGTCCGGCGAGCAGTACTTC. Translation gives CASSLTRSGEQYF. The V and J genes are TRBV7-3 and TRBJ2-7; D uncertain. V gave up 0 bases and J gave up 6 bases, with 9 bases separating them. CDR3 length: 13 amino acids. CDR1 is SGHTA, CDR2 FQGTGA, per germline.

The chain employs TRBV27 and TRBJ1-6; D is unresolved. CDR1 is MNHEY, CDR2 SMNVEV, per germline (reference sequence). V lost 0 bases, J lost 3 bases, and 18 bases lay in between. This CDR3 comprises 19 residues. CDR3 DNA: TGTGCCAGCAGTTTATCGTTACGGGAGACTGTTTACTATAATTCACCCCTCCACTTT. This codes for CASSLSLRETVYYNSPLHF.

V usage is TRBV6-5 and J usage is TRBJ1-2, with 8 bases identical to TRBD1. The CDR3 spans 15 residues. V shed 6 bases and J 1 base; nucleotides not matched to a gene: 7. In germline, CDR1 is MNHEY, CDR2 SVGAGI. The CDR3 is CASRSRDRLNYGYTF. The CDR3 coding sequence is TGTGCCAGCAGGTCCCGGGACAGGCTTAACTATGGCTACACCTTC.

The chain couples TRBV5-1 to TRBJ2-3; no reliable D call. This CDR3 has 13 residues. CDR1 is SGHRS, CDR2 YFSETQ, per germline. Trimming shortened V by 2 bases and J by 4 bases, and 8 bases separated the two germline ends. The CDR3 nucleotides read TGCGCCAGCAGCTTTCCAGATTCAGATACGCAGTATTTT. Translated: CASSFPDSDTQYF.

This chain uses TRBV5-1 with TRBJ1-1, with D maybe TRBD1 (5 bases). The CDR3 sequence is 14 residues long. V gave up 2 bases and J gave up 1 base, with 9 bases separating them. The germline CDR1 and CDR2 sequences are SGHRS and YFSETQ. CDR3 in DNA: TGCGCCAGCAGCTTCTCGGGGGAGAACACTGAAGCTTTCTTT. Protein product: CASSFSGENTEAFF.

V gene TRBV18 combines with J gene TRBJ2-1, with TRBD2 as a possible D gene (5 bases). Germline values: CDR1 KGHSH, CDR2 LQKENI. The CDR3 runs to 13 residues. Trimming pared 3 bases from V and 10 bases from J, leaving 13 bases between. The CDR3 spells CASSPTVSGEQFF. CDR3 nucleotide sequence: TGTGCCAGCTCACCTACTGTCAGCGGAGAGCAGTTCTTC.

This clone was picked up one time. The V and J genes are TRBV28 and TRBJ2-7; D may be TRBD2 (6 bases). The CDR3 has 13 amino acids. Per germline, CDR1 MDHEN and CDR2 SYDVKM. V gave up 6 bases and J gave up 2 bases, with 11 bases separating them. The CDR3 sequence: CASRGGRTYEQYF. Written as DNA, the CDR3 is TGTGCCAGCAGGGGGGGACGGACCTACGAGCAGTACTTC.

The chain is built from TRBV6-5 and TRBJ2-1, with 7 bases that match TRBD2. V was pared by 2 bases and J by 13 bases, with 8 bases of the junction left unmatched. Germline V lookup: CDR1 MNHEY, CDR2 SVGAGI. This CDR3 is built from 13 residues. The CDR3 reads CASSYDEGGQQFF. In nucleotides, the CDR3 is TGTGCCAGCAGTTACGATGAGGGAGGGCAACAGTTCTTC.

This chain's CDR3 is CASSSRVSYNEQFF. CDR3 DNA sequence: TGCGCCAGCAGCTCCAGGGTCTCCTACAATGAGCAGTTCTTC. The chain employs TRBV5-1 and TRBJ2-1; TRBD1 might be the D (5 bases). The V gene lost 3 bases and the J gene lost 0 bases, with 7 bases spanning the gap. This CDR3 region has 14 residues. Germline V CDR1 and CDR2: SGHRS, YFSETQ.

The chain carries TRBV7-8 and TRBJ2-7; TRBD1 agrees at 10 bases. Germline assignment: CDR1 SGHVS and CDR2 FQNEAQ. This CDR3 contains 13 residues. The junction had 2 bases not matched to a gene; V was cut back by 4 bases and J by 5 bases. DNA for the CDR3: TGTGCCAGCAGCTCCGGACAGGGGGACGAGCAGTACTTC. It specifies CASSSGQGDEQYF.

V gene TRBV19 combines with J gene TRBJ2-6; possible D gene TRBD2, 6 bases. V gave up 8 bases and J gave up 0 bases, with 14 bases separating them. CDR1 is LNHDA and CDR2 is SQIVND in the germline V gene (reference sequence). The CDR3 is 16 residues long. CDR3 in DNA: TGTGCCAGTGTGACCGGGGGACGCTCTGGGGCCAACGTCCTGACTTTC. Protein product: CASVTGGRSGANVLTF.

This chain uses TRBV30 with TRBJ1-1; D call uncertain. Germline V gene sequence: CDR1 GTSNPN, CDR2 SVGIG (reference sequence). Trimming took off 0 bases at V and 6 bases at J, with 11 bases between the two ends. The CDR3 totals 13 residues. CDR3 in amino acids: CAWSVVARAEAFF. CDR3 DNA: TGTGCCTGGAGTGTAGTAGCACGAGCTGAAGCTTTCTTT. The full variable domain, in which reference TRBV30 and TRBJ1-1 provide the parts outside the CDR3, is SQTIHQWPATLVQPVGSPLSLECTVEGTSNPNLYWYRQAAGRGLQLLFYSVGIGQISSEVPQNLSASRPQDRQFILSSKKLLLSDSGFYLCAWSVVARAEAFFGQGTRLTVV.

The V call is TRBV19, the J call TRBJ1-2, with 7 positions matching TRBD1. Germline CDR1 and CDR2: LNHDA and SQIVND (reference sequence). The V and J ends lost 5 bases and 6 bases, in that order; junction bases with no gene match: 6. This CDR3 region has 13 residues. CDR3 loop: CASSPDREHGYTF. The CDR3 DNA sequence: TGTGCCAGTAGTCCCGACAGGGAGCATGGCTACACCTTC.

The chain links TRBV27 to TRBJ2-5; the D is unclear. The germline V gene has CDR1 MNHEY and CDR2 SMNVEV (reference sequence). Deletions cut 2 bases from V and 5 bases from J, with 15 bases between. CDR3 length: 15 amino acids. DNA of the CDR3: TGTGCCAGCAGTTTAGAGAGACCCCCCGGGGAGACCCAGTACTTC. This sequence encodes CASSLERPPGETQYF.

This clone was recorded once. The rearrangement joins TRBV4-1 to TRBJ2-7; 7 bases are shared with TRBD2. V was pared by 2 bases and J by 3 bases, with 22 bases of the junction left unmatched. Germline V gene lookup returns CDR1 MGHRA and CDR2 YSYEKL. This CDR3 region has 20 residues. CDR3 nucleotides: TGCGCCAGCAGCCAACCCCCGGAATCATGGGTTGGTCGGGAGGACTACGAGCAGTACTTC. It specifies CASSQPPESWVGREDYEQYF.

In DNA, the CDR3 is TGTGCCAGCAGCTCCCCGGGGGCCGGGACTAGCGGTTCCTACGAGCAGTACTTC. Translating gives CASSSPGAGTSGSYEQYF. J is TRBJ2-7 and V is TRBV5-4; TRBD2 agrees at 11 bases. The CDR3 is made up of 18 amino acids. J gave up 1 base and V 3 bases, and 12 bases lay outside the gene matches. Germline V gene lookup returns CDR1 SGHNT and CDR2 YYREEE (reference sequence).